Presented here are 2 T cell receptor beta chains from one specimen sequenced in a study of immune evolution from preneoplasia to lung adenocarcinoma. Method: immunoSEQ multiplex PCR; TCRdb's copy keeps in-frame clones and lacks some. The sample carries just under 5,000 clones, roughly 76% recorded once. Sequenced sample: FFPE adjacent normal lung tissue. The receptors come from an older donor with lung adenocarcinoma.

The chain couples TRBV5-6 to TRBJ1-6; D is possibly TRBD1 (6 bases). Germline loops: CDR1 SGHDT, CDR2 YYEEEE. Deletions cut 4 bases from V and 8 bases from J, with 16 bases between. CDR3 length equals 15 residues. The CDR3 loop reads CASSRRGRVDSPLHF. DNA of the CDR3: TGTGCCAGCAGCAGGAGGGGGAGGGTAGATTCACCCCTCCACTTT.

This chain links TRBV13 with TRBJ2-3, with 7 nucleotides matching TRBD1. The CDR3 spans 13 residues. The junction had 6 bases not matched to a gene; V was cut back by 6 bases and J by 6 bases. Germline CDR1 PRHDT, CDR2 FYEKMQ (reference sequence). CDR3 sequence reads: CASSPTGSDTQYF. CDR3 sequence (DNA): TGTGCCAGCAGTCCGACAGGGTCGGATACGCAGTATTTT.